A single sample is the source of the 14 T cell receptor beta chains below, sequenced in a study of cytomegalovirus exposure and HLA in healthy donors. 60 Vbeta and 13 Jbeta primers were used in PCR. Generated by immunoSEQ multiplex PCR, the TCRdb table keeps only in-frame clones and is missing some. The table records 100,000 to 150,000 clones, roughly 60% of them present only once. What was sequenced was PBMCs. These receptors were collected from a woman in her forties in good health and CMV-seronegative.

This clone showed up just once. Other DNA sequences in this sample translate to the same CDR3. CDR3 nucleotide sequence: TGTGCCAGCAGCCTCCAGGGTAACACTGAAGCTTTCTTT. Amino acids: CASSLQGNTEAFF. The V call is TRBV7-3, the J call TRBJ1-1; a weak D match, TRBD1 (5 bases). The CDR3 runs to 13 residues. Per germline, CDR1 SGHTA and CDR2 FQGTGA. The germline V and J ends were trimmed by 5 bases and 2 bases, with 9 bases remaining between them. Looking up the rest from reference TRBV7-3 and TRBJ1-1 gives the full variable domain: GAGVSQTPSNKVTEKGKYVELRCDPISGHTALYWYRQSLGQGPEFLIYFQGTGAADDSGLPNDRFFAVRPEGSVSTLKIQRTERGDSAVYLCASSLQGNTEAFFGQGTRLTVV.

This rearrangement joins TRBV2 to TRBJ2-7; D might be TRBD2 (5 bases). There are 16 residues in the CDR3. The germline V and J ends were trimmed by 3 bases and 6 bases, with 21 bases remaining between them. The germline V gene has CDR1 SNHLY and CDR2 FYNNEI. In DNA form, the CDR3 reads TGTGCCAGCAGTGAGGAGGTGGCAGGACCCTCCGGCGAGCAGTACTTC. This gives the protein CASSEEVAGPSGEQYF. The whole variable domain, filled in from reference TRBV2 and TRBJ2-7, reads EPEVTQTPSHQVTQMGQEVILRCVPISNHLYFYWYRQILGQKVEFLVSFYNNEISEKSEIFDDQFSVERPDGSNFTLKIRSTKLEDSAMYFCASSEEVAGPSGEQYFGPGTRLTVT.

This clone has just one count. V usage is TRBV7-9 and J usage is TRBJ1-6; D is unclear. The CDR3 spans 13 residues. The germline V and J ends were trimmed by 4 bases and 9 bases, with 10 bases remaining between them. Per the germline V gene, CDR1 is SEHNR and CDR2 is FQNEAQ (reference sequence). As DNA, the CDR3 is TGTGCCAGCAGCTCCTGGGCAGGTTCACCCCTCCACTTT. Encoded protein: CASSSWAGSPLHF.

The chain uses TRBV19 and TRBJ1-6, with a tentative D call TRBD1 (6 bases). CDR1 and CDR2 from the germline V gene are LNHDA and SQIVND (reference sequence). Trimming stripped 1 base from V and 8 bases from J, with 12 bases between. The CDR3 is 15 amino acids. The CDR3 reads CASSIVQGWDSPLHF. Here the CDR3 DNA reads TGTGCCAGTAGTATAGTGCAGGGGTGGGATTCACCCCTCCACTTT.

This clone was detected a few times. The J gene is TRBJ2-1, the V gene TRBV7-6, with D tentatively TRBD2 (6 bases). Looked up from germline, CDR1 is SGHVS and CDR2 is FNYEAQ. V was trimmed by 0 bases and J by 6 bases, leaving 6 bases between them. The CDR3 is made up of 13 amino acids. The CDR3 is CASSLARGNEQFF. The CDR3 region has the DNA TGTGCCAGCAGCTTAGCGCGGGGCAATGAGCAGTTCTTC.

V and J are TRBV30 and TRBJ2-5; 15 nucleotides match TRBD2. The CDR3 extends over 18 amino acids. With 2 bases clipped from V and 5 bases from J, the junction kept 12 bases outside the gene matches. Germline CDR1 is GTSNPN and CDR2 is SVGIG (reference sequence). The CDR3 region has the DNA TGTGCCTGGAGTTCGTCGGGGACTAGCGGGAGGCCCAGGGAGACCCAGTACTTC. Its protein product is CAWSSSGTSGRPRETQYF.

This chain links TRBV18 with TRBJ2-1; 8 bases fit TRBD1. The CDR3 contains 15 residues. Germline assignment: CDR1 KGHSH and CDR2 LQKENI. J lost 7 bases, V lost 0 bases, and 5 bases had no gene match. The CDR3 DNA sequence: TGTGCCAGCTCACCACCGATCGGACAGGGAAATGAGCAGTTCTTC. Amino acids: CASSPPIGQGNEQFF.

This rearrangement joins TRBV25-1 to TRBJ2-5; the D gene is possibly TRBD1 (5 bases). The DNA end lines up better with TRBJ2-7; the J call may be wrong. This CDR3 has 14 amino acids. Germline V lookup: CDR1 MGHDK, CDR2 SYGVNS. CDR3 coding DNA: TGTGCCAGCAGTGAATTAGGGGACTCCTACGAGCAGTACTTC. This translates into CASSELGDSYEQYF.

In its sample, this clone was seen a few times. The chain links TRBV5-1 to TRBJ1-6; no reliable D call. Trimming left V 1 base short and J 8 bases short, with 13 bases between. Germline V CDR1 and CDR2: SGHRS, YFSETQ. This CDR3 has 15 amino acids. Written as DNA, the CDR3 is TGCGCCAGCAGCTTGTTCCAAGACGGAGATTCACCCCTCCACTTT. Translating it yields CASSLFQDGDSPLHF. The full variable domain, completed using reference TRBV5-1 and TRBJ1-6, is KAGVTQTPRYLIKTRGQQVTLSCSPISGHRSVSWYQQTPGQGLQFLFEYFSETQRNKGNFPGRFSGRQFSNSRSEMNVSTLELGDSALYLCASSLFQDGDSPLHFGNGTRLTVT.

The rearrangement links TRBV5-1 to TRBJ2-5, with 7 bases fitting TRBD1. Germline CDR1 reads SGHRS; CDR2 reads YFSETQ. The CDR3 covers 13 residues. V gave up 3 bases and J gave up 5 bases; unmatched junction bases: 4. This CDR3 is CASSWGQRETQYF. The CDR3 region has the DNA TGCGCCAGCAGCTGGGGACAGAGGGAGACCCAGTACTTC. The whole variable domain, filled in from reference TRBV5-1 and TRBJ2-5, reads KAGVTQTPRYLIKTRGQQVTLSCSPISGHRSVSWYQQTPGQGLQFLFEYFSETQRNKGNFPGRFSGRQFSNSRSEMNVSTLELGDSALYLCASSWGQRETQYFGPGTRLLVL.

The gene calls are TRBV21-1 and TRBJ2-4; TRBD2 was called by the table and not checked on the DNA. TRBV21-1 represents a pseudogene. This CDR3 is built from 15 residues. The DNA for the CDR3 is TGTGCCAGCAGCAAGAACAACAGCGGCGAAAACATTCAGTACTTC. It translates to CASSKNNSGENIQYF.

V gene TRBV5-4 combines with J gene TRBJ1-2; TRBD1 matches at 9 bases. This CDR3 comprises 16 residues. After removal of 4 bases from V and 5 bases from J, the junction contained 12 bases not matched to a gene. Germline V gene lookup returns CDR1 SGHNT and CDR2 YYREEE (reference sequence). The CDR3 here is CASSVDPGTGNYGYTF. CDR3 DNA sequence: TGTGCCAGCAGCGTTGACCCCGGGACAGGGAATTATGGCTACACCTTC.

The DNA for the CDR3 is TGTGCCAGCAGCACGGGTCAGGGGGCTCAGAATTCACCCCTCCACTTT. Encoded protein: CASSTGQGAQNSPLHF. The chain employs TRBV5-4 and TRBJ1-6; TRBD1 matches 8 bases. Trimming removed 4 bases from V and 7 bases from J; junction bases left unmatched: 10. The CDR3 covers 16 residues. CDR1 and CDR2 from the germline V gene are SGHNT and YYREEE (reference sequence).

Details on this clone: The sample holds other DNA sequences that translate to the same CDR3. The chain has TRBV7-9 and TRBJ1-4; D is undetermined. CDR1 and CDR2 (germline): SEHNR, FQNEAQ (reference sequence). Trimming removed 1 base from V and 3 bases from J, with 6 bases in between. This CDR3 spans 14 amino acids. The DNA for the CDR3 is TGTGCCAGCAGCTTAGAGCGGGCTAATGAAAAACTGTTTTTT. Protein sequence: CASSLERANEKLFF.